This TCR beta chain was recorded in a study of T cell repertoires in cytomegalovirus infection (dated by TCRdb to between 2018 and 2020). In the study overall: Because public TCR beta signatures pointed to carriage of CMV infection together with the matching HLA type, the HLA type of each donor mattered for the analysis. Findings and caveats that apply to the study as a whole: In the ex vivo response, HLA-C-restricted CMV-specific TCR beta clonotypes were dominant, and in two of eight donors the single most frequent clonotype came from this HLA-C-restricted group. In both this cohort and an independent roughly 330-donor cohort, the cumulative frequency of public TCR beta family members distinguished carriers of CMV infection plus the relevant HLA type.

With respect to this clonotype: Its recognized antigen is unknown. No per-base quality is available; no much larger clone lies one base away.

For CDR1 and CDR2, the germline V gene lists SNHLY and FYNNEI. V is reduced by 4 bases and J by 7 bases, leaving a spacing of 22 bases between them. The CDR3 spans 16 residues, from the cysteine through the phenylalanine. CDR3 DNA is the only sequence kept; it has 48 bases, read in frame from the first base. This sample was sequenced with an Illumina HiSeq 1500. In-frame beta chains were kept once TCRdb had trimmed the public reads at Q25 with fastp and called clones with MiXCR. Entries are consolidated by CDR3 protein sequence, retaining the most common genes and DNA. In this sample the table shows around 250,000 distinct CDR3 sequences, about 17% of which occur a single time. More than 45% of the sample rests with the top ten.

The V gene is TRBV2 and the J gene is TRBJ1-1; TRBD1 is a possible D gene, resting on 5 matching bases. The sequence was obtained from a human donor in good health (CMV status not recorded). Some clones in this sample may be carry-over from other donors' samples. The sample consisted of CD8+ T cells from PBMCs. The CDR3 protein is CASSGQSGGSYSEAFF. The DNA sequence reads TGTGCCAGCAGTGGCCAATCCGGGGGGTCATACAGTGAAGCTTTCTTT.